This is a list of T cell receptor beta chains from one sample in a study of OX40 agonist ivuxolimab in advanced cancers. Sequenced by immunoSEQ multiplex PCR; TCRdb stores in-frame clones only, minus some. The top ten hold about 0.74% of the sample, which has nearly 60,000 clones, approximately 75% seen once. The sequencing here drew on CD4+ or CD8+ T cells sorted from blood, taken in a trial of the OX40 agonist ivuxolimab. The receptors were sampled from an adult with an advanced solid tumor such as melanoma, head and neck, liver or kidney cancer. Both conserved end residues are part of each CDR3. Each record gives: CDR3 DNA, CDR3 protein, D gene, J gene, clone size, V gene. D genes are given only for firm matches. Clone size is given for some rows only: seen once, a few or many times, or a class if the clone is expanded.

CDR3nt: TGTGCCAGCTCACCAGCGGCAGGGCACGACGAGCAGTACTTC
CDR3aa: CASSPAAGHDEQYF
d_gene: NA
j_gene: TRBJ2-7
abundance: NA
v_gene: TRBV18

CDR3nt: TGTGCCAGTAGTATAAATACCGCTGAAGCTTTCTTT
CDR3aa: CASSINTAEAFF
d_gene: NA
j_gene: TRBJ1-1
abundance: few
v_gene: TRBV19

CDR3nt: TGTGCCAGTAGTATGGAGGACAGGGGCTACGAGCAGTACTTC
CDR3aa: CASSMEDRGYEQYF
d_gene: TRBD1
j_gene: TRBJ2-7
abundance: few
v_gene: TRBV19

CDR3nt: TGTGCCAGCAGTGACGCCCGGGCCACCTCCTATGGCTACACCTTC
CDR3aa: CASSDARATSYGYTF
d_gene: NA
j_gene: TRBJ1-2
abundance: NA
v_gene: TRBV25-1

CDR3nt: TGTGCCAGCAGTATGACTACAGGGGCCAACGTCCTGACTTTC
CDR3aa: CASSMTTGANVLTF
d_gene: NA
j_gene: TRBJ2-6
abundance: few
v_gene: TRBV2

CDR3nt: TGCGCCAGGGGAGGGGCTTGGGACAGGGTCGGCCCTAACTATGGCTACACCTTC
CDR3aa: CARGGAWDRVGPNYGYTF
d_gene: TRBD1
j_gene: TRBJ1-2
abundance: once
v_gene: TRBV10-2

CDR3nt: TGTGCCAGCAGCTTGGTCTTTGGGACAGGGCCCTACGAGCAGTACTTC
CDR3aa: CASSLVFGTGPYEQYF
d_gene: TRBD1
j_gene: TRBJ2-7
abundance: NA
v_gene: TRBV5-8

CDR3nt: TGCAGCGTTGGCCAGAGCTATGGCTACACCTTC
CDR3aa: CSVGQSYGYTF
d_gene: NA
j_gene: TRBJ1-2
abundance: NA
v_gene: TRBV29-1

CDR3nt: TGTGCCAGCAGCGTAGAGGCAGGCTCCTATAATTCACCCCTCCACTTT
CDR3aa: CASSVEAGSYNSPLHF
d_gene: NA
j_gene: TRBJ1-6
abundance: NA
v_gene: TRBV9

CDR3nt: TGTGCCAGCAGCCCGATGTGGGGCTCCAATGAAAAACTGTTTTTT
CDR3aa: CASSPMWGSNEKLFF
d_gene: NA
j_gene: TRBJ1-4
abundance: NA
v_gene: TRBV6-1